This T cell receptor beta chain stems from a study of metastatic and nonmetastatic thyroid tumors. Study-level background: Patients with malignant and benign thyroid disease provided blood and tumor or nodule tissue, whose repertoires were compared.

This CDR3 has 19 amino acids. V was clipped by 1 base and J by 2 bases, with 21 bases between them. Germline V lookup: CDR1 MDHEN, CDR2 SYDVKM. Thyroid surgery had not been preceded by any treatment in any patient. Authors' analysis steps: The distant-metastasis classifier for papillary thyroid cancer was built from CDR3 differences across clinicopathological groups. MiXCR re-clonotyped the PCR reads for TCRdb. These V and J calls originate from TCRdb's pipeline instead of the authors' own analysis. The repertoire has about 38,000 clones, roughly 26% of them found once; the top ten carry approximately 9.9%. With regard to this clone: Its antigen is not known.

Points from the study as a whole: Relative to benign nodules, malignant thyroid tumors were reportedly characterized by significantly elevated TCR beta diversity in blood and tumor.

Input material: blood. The clonotype was recovered from a female donor with papillary thyroid cancer or a benign thyroid nodule (not recorded which). Some clones in this sample may be carry-over from other donors' samples. J is TRBJ2-4 and V is TRBV28; D is possibly TRBD1 or TRBD2 (5 bases each). This chain's CDR3 is CASSLLWGPLLLSKNIQYF. In nucleotides, the CDR3 is TGTGCCAGCAGTTTATTGTGGGGACCGTTACTCCTGTCCAAAAACATTCAGTACTTC.